This TCR beta chain was identified in a study of human CD8 memory T cell subsets (dated by TCRdb to 2018 to 2020). Study-wide context: To assess clonal relationships, the TCRbeta repertoires of stem-like (TSTEM), progenitor exhausted-like (TPEX) and effector memory CD8+ T cell subsets were compared. TCRbeta repertoires were obtained from TSTEM, TPEX and effector memory subsets contributed by each of over five donors.

Spanning cysteine to phenylalanine, the CDR3 consists of 16 amino acids. A DNA sequence was not provided. The CDR1 and CDR2 encoded by the germline V gene (reference sequence) are SEHNR and FQNEAQ. Data came from a NextSeq 550. A Human TCR Profiling Kit was used to prepare UMI-labeled 5' RACE TCRbeta libraries. Every TCRbeta library was prepared in parallel with an identical number of PCR cycles. From the authors' description of their analysis: Each TCRbeta library contained between about 3,000 and 18,000 functional CDR3beta clonotypes. MIGEC 1.2.9 was used for UMI extraction and consensus assembly, with a minimum of three reads required per UMI. MiXCR 3.0.3 was used to extract in-frame CDR3beta repertoires. Each sample was downsampled to 42,000 randomly selected UMIs before diversity metrics were computed in VDJtools 1.2.1. For each sample pair, the repertoire overlap metrics D, R and F2 were calculated in VDJtools using the top 3,000 clones. TCRdb reprocessed the reads and lists each CDR3 protein sequence as a single entry, with no DNA. The V and J calls follow TCRdb's processing rather than the paper's. This sample's clone table shows over 6,500 distinct CDR3 sequences. The ten largest clones add up to around a fifth of the sample.

Remarks on this clonotype: Its antigen is not yet known.

Progenitor exhausted-like memory CD8+ T cells (TPEX) were defined as CCR7+ PD-1+ TIGIT+ early differentiated memory cells with dysfunctional, exhausted-like traits. Density gradient separation was used to isolate peripheral blood mononuclear cells from healthy donor buffy coats. The study enriched total CD8+ T cells through negative magnetic separation using EasySep or MojoSort CD8+ T cell isolation kits. An RNeasy Mini Kit was used to extract total RNA from duplicate vials of 150,000 sorted CD8+ T cells per subset. PBMCs were used either fresh or after cryopreservation in fetal bovine serum containing around 10% DMSO. CD8+ T cell subsets were sorted to purity by fluorescence-activated cell sorting on a FACSAria III. What the work shows at the level of the full study, not this receptor alone: Sequencing was limited to TCRbeta chains, and the repertoire comparisons were based on more than 5 donors analyzed with paired t-tests and Bonferroni correction. Normalized Shannon-Wiener diversity was similarly high in the TSTEM and TPEX subsets, while the effector memory subsets were comparatively less diverse. The stem-like TSTEM and TPEX subsets each shared clonotypes with effector memory cells, but the TSTEM and TPEX repertoires had minimal overlap with each other, suggesting distinct antigen spectra. Based on Chao1 estimates, TSTEM subsets appeared to have greater repertoire diversity than TPEX subsets, which could potentially reflect a broader range of specificities.

The specimen was CD8+ T cells from PBMCs. The rearrangement joined TRBV7-9 to TRBJ2-1; TCRdb designates TRBD1, a call that cannot be tested without DNA. This clonotype was obtained from a human donor in good health. The CDR3 here reads CASSATGHPTRDEQFF.